The 15 T cell receptor beta chains listed next were all sequenced from one sample in a study of T cell clonotyping in hematopoietic cell transplantation. Stated time point: recipient sample about 28 days before transplant, after cytoreduction. Here immunoSEQ multiplex PCR was the method, and the copy in TCRdb shows in-frame clones only, minus some. In the table there are about 5,900 clones, around 82% of which are singletons. Sequenced material: peripheral blood mononuclear cells, taken before stem cell transplant. The receptors come from a woman aged 45-65 years with acute myeloid leukemia. Some clones in this sample may be carry-over from other donors' samples.

The chain links TRBV21-1 to TRBJ2-2; the table's D gene call, TRBD1, was not cross checked with the DNA. TRBV21-1 is noted as a pseudogene. This CDR3 is built from 16 residues. The DNA of the CDR3 is TGTGCCAGCAGCGCAGGACAGGGGGAAAACACCGGGGAGCTGTTTTTT. Amino acids: CASSAGQGENTGELFF.

The CDR3 loop is CASRKGSSSGNTIYF. The DNA for the CDR3 is TGTGCCAGCAGGAAGGGGTCGAGCTCTGGAAACACCATATATTTT. The genes are TRBV6-5 and TRBJ1-3; D may be TRBD1 (5 bases). Trimming left V 6 bases short and J 0 bases short, with 12 bases between. Germline-derived CDR1 and CDR2 are MNHEY and SVGAGI. This CDR3 comprises 15 residues.

Only one count was recorded for this clone. V gene TRBV18 combines with J gene TRBJ2-7, with D maybe TRBD1 (6 bases). This CDR3 contains 13 residues. Trimming took off 3 bases at V and 7 bases at J, with 13 bases between the two ends. Germline CDR1 and CDR2: KGHSH and LQKENI. The CDR3 sequence: CASSPLQGREQYF. Written as DNA, the CDR3 is TGTGCCAGCTCACCCCTACAGGGTCGGGAGCAGTACTTC. The full variable domain, its missing parts supplied by reference TRBV18 and TRBJ2-7, is NAGVMQNPRHLVRRRGQEARLRCSPMKGHSHVYWYRQLPEEGLKFMVYLQKENIIDESGMPKERFSAEFPKEGPSILRIQQVVRGDSAAYFCASSPLQGREQYFGPGTRLTVT.

The rearrangement uses TRBV28 and TRBJ1-2, with 8 bases identical to TRBD1. V lost 5 bases, J lost 0 bases, and 14 bases stayed unmatched. The CDR3 sequence is 18 residues long. Per germline, CDR1 MDHEN and CDR2 SYDVKM. The CDR3 loop reads CASSLPDRGGVANYGYTF. The CDR3 DNA reads as TGTGCCAGCAGTCTACCCGACAGGGGAGGGGTAGCTAACTATGGCTACACCTTC.

The table lists this clone with a few counts. The chain recombines TRBV7-3 with TRBJ2-3, with TRBD1 matching 11 bases. Trimming took 2 bases from V and 5 from J; bases not matched to a gene: 0. Germline CDR1 SGHTA, CDR2 FQGTGA. The CDR3 contains 14 residues. The CDR3 bases are TGTGCCAGCAGCTTAGGGACAGGGGGAGATACGCAGTATTTT. It is translated as CASSLGTGGDTQYF.

Worth noting for this clone: The same CDR3 is also encoded by other DNA sequences in this sample. V usage is TRBV7-3 and J usage is TRBJ2-5; 8 nucleotides line up with TRBD1. The CDR3 loop spans 13 amino acids. The ends lost 3 bases at V and 5 bases at J; junction bases unmatched: 2. In germline, CDR1 is SGHTA, CDR2 FQGTGA. CDR3 nucleotide sequence: TGTGCCAGCAGCTTTACAGGGGGGGAGACCCAGTACTTC. Translation: CASSFTGGETQYF. The full variable domain, with the rest looked up from reference TRBV7-3 and TRBJ2-5, is GAGVSQTPSNKVTEKGKYVELRCDPISGHTALYWYRQSLGQGPEFLIYFQGTGAADDSGLPNDRFFAVRPEGSVSTLKIQRTERGDSAVYLCASSFTGGETQYFGPGTRLLVL.

V gene TRBV7-9 combines with J gene TRBJ1-3; 9 bases are shared with TRBD1. Trimming cost V 4 bases and J 4 bases; bases outside gene matches: 8. CDR1 is SEHNR, CDR2 FQNEAQ, per germline (reference sequence). The CDR3 extends over 16 amino acids. CDR3 bases: TGTGCCAGCAGCTGGCTGGGGACAGGGTCAGGAAACACCATATATTTT. Translation gives CASSWLGTGSGNTIYF.

The chain employs TRBV25-1 and TRBJ1-6; 9 nucleotides line up with TRBD1. With 7 bases clipped from V and 7 bases from J, the junction kept 8 bases outside the gene matches. In germline, CDR1 is MGHDK, CDR2 SYGVNS. The CDR3 length is 15 residues. CDR3 amino acids: CASTSDRGLNSPLHF. The CDR3 DNA sequence: TGTGCCAGCACCTCGGACAGGGGTCTCAATTCACCCCTCCACTTT.

V usage is TRBV30 and J usage is TRBJ1-1; TRBD1 matches 7 bases. The CDR3 has 11 amino acids. V lost 2 bases to trimming and J lost 8 bases; unmatched junction nucleotides: 2. Per the germline V gene, CDR1 is GTSNPN and CDR2 is SVGIG (reference sequence). CDR3 residues: CAWSSQGEAFF. CDR3 nucleotides: TGTGCCTGGAGTTCACAGGGGGAAGCTTTCTTT. The full variable domain, completed using reference TRBV30 and TRBJ1-1, is SQTIHQWPATLVQPVGSPLSLECTVEGTSNPNLYWYRQAAGRGLQLLFYSVGIGQISSEVPQNLSASRPQDRQFILSSKKLLLSDSGFYLCAWSSQGEAFFGQGTRLTVV.

The V gene is TRBV18, the J gene TRBJ2-1, with D uncertain. Trimming shortened V by 3 bases and J by 4 bases, and 10 bases separated the two germline ends. The CDR3 extends over 14 amino acids. CDR1 and CDR2 from the germline V gene are KGHSH and LQKENI. The chain's CDR3 is CASSPSGRYNEQFF. The CDR3 DNA is TGTGCCAGCTCACCGTCAGGACGGTACAATGAGCAGTTCTTC.

The chain carries TRBV21-1 and TRBJ2-5; TRBD1, as called in the table, went unchecked against the DNA. TRBV21-1 is a pseudogene segment. The CDR3 length is 16 residues. The CDR3 region is CASSKSKGTGVKTQYF. CDR3 bases: TGTGCCAGCAGCAAAAGCAAGGGGACAGGGGTAAAGACCCAGTACTTC.

The chain joins TRBV10-2 to TRBJ1-3; TRBD1 might be the D (5 bases). V lost 5 bases and J lost 4, with 18 bases in between. Germline CDR1 reads WSHSY; CDR2 reads SAAADI. The CDR3 consists of 16 residues. The CDR3 loop reads CASSPGRASQGNTIYF. CDR3 in DNA: TGCGCCAGCAGTCCTGGCAGGGCTTCACAGGGAAACACCATATATTTT.

The chain carries TRBV6-5 and TRBJ1-5; D gene unclear. Germline V gene lookup returns CDR1 MNHEY and CDR2 SVGAGI. The V and J ends lost 7 bases and 2 bases respectively, with 12 bases between them. The CDR3 consists of 14 residues. The CDR3 loop reads CASKQERGNQPQHF. CDR3 DNA: TGTGCCAGCAAACAAGAACGGGGCAATCAGCCCCAGCATTTT.

This chain links TRBV7-6 with TRBJ2-5, with D possibly TRBD2 on 5 matching bases. CDR1 is SGHVS, CDR2 FNYEAQ, per germline. This CDR3 is built from 14 residues. Trimming removed 4 bases at V and 5 bases at J, with 14 bases between. The CDR3 sequence: CASSSWAEGETQYF. Here the CDR3 DNA reads TGTGCCAGCAGCTCCTGGGCTGAGGGCGAGACCCAGTACTTC.

This clone was seen just once. The genes are TRBV30 and TRBJ2-5, with 9 bases fitting TRBD2. The last part of the DNA fits TRBJ2-7 better; the J call may be wrong. Germline CDR1 GTSNPN, CDR2 SVGIG (reference sequence). There are 15 residues in the CDR3. This chain's CDR3 is CAWSVPREGLYEQYF. The CDR3 coding sequence is TGTGCCTGGAGTGTACCGCGGGAGGGCCTCTACGAGCAGTACTTC.